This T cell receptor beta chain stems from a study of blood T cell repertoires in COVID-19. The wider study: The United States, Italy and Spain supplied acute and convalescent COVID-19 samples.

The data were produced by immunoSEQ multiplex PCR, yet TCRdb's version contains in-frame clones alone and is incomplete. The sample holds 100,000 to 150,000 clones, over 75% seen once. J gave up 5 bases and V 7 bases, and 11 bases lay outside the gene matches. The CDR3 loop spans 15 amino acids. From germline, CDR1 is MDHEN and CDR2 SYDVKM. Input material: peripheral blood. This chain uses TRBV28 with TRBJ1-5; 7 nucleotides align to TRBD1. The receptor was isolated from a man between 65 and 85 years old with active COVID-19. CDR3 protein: CASKPSTGVYQPQHF. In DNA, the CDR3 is TGTGCCAGCAAACCCTCCACAGGGGTGTATCAGCCCCAGCATTTT.